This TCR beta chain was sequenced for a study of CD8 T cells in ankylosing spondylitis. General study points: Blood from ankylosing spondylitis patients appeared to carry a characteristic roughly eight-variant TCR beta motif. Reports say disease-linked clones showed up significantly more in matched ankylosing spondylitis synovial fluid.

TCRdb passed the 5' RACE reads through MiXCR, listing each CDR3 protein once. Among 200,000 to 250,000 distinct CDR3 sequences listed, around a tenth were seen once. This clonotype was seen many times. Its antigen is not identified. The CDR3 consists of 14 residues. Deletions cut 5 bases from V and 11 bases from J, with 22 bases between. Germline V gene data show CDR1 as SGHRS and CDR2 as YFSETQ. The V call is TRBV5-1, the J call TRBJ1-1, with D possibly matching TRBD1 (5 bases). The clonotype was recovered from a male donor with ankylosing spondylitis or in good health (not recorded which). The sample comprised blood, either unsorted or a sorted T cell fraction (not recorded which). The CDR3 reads CASRPQGSPLYAFF. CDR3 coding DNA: TGCGCCAGCAGGCCTCAGGGATCCCCGTTGTATGCTTTCTTT.